Listed below are T cell receptor beta chains from one sample, sequenced in a study of blood T cell repertoires in COVID-19. Some clones are missing from TCRdb's copy, which holds only in-frame ones; the method was immunoSEQ multiplex PCR. The sample shows over 200,000 clones, approximately 87% of them seen only once. The sequencing input was peripheral blood. The receptors shown here come from a man in his 60s who had recovered from COVID-19. Each CDR3 is given with its conserved first and last residue. Only some rows state a clone size, as once, few, many or a class for expanded clones.

clone_size	v_call	j_call	cdr3_aa
-	TRBV5-1	TRBJ1-1	CASSRSLTGEMNTEAFF
-	TRBV27	TRBJ2-5	CASSLQPDVKRGETQYF
once	TRBV16	TRBJ2-3	CASSLTGTSGRGGGDTQYF
few	TRBV4-2	TRBJ2-7	CASSQQQGSYEQYF
-	TRBV30	TRBJ2-5	CASTGTSGKQETQYF
few	TRBV6-1	TRBJ2-6	CASSEKRLAGAGANVLTF
-	TRBV11-2	TRBJ2-5	CASDVGTSYKGETQYF
-	TRBV7-3	TRBJ2-5	CASSPAGGLETQYF
-	TRBV27	TRBJ1-3	CASSQRAPGQDLSGNTIYF
-	TRBV10-1	TRBJ2-7	CASSAQGLPYEQYF
-	TRBV9	TRBJ2-1	CASSVVLGDRGWNEQFF
-	TRBV28	TRBJ1-1	CASSSSKDYNTEAFF
-	TRBV5-1	TRBJ2-7	CASSLGSGGSYEQYF
-	TRBV6-5	TRBJ1-1	CASSDSLNTEAFF
-	TRBV18	TRBJ1-5	CASSPDTGNRPQHF
-	TRBV9	TRBJ2-3	CASSAEVGHAYF
-	TRBV7-2	TRBJ2-4	CASSLDRTKNIQYF
-	TRBV7-9	TRBJ2-1	CASSPGLADYNEQFF
-	TRBV28	TRBJ1-5	CASSPGQGGNQPQHF
-	TRBV10-3	TRBJ2-7	CAISGDSSSYEQYF
-	TRBV5-4	TRBJ2-3	CASSLDKTNTDTQYF
-	TRBV7-9	TRBJ2-6	CASGAGANVLTF
-	TRBV7-6	TRBJ2-6	CASSPDTLTGANVLTF
-	TRBV30	TRBJ1-3	CAWSVWPSGNTIYF
-	TRBV16	TRBJ2-1	CASSRLGGGSYNEQFF
-	TRBV3-1/TRBV3-2	TRBJ2-6	CASSGLLQGPGANVLTF
-	TRBV11-2	TRBJ1-2	CASRRTGLSNYGYTF
-	TRBV6-5	TRBJ2-4	CASSTGLAKNIQYF
-	TRBV20-1	TRBJ2-2	CSASYKTSGGPTGELFF
-	TRBV28	TRBJ1-1	CASSPESGGRFLDTEAFF
few	TRBV6-4	TRBJ1-1	CASRVRGDTEAFF
-	TRBV19	TRBJ1-1	CASRMGPRGQNTEAFF
-	TRBV3-1/TRBV3-2	TRBJ2-6	CASSLGAGTSGANVLTF
-	TRBV18	TRBJ2-6	CASSPPRAGAGANVLTF
-	TRBV3-1/TRBV3-2	TRBJ2-1	CASTSPLAGGPLFEQFF
-	TRBV7-2	TRBJ2-3	CASSRTSGPPDTQYF
-	TRBV7-6	TRBJ1-1	CASSLPDRGPTEAFF
-	TRBV19	TRBJ1-4	CASSLQGLYEKLFF
-	TRBV30	TRBJ2-5	CAWGGQAKQETQYF
-	TRBV7-3	TRBJ1-4	CASSLNRGKLFF
-	TRBV19	TRBJ1-6	CASTAGLYESPLHF
-	TRBV27	TRBJ2-7	CASSLRLRGHEQYF
once	TRBV4-2	TRBJ1-5	CASSQERQDFRQPQHF
-	TRBV5-4	TRBJ2-3	CASSLRLAGSIDTQYF
few	TRBV10-2	TRBJ2-7	CASSESRDRLSYEQYF
-	TRBV24-1	TRBJ2-6	CATSSSGANVLTF
-	TRBV11-1	TRBJ1-1	CASSPAPGDTEAFF
-	TRBV5-1	TRBJ1-1	CASSRGGQSTEAFF
once	TRBV6-5	TRBJ1-5	CASSYGRGYNQPQHF
-	TRBV5-1	TRBJ2-2	CASSLASGNTGELFF
-	TRBV7-9	TRBJ2-7	CASSLARRQGSYEQYF
-	TRBV7-9	TRBJ1-6	CASSPNNSPLHF
-	TRBV28	TRBJ1-2	CASSRTGDYGYTF